This TCR beta chain was observed in a study of shared clonotypes between healthy human individuals. Healthy adults negative for HIV, lacking recent acute infections or vaccinations, served as donors. CD45RA+ naive and CD45RA-negative memory subsets were separated from CD4+ cells. This CDR3 has 15 residues. Trimming took off 6 bases at V and 7 bases at J, with 22 bases between the two ends. The germline V gene encodes CDR1 GTSNPN and CDR2 SVGIG (reference sequence). The assay was carried out at the deep level. Produced via immunoSEQ multiplex PCR; TCRdb's table is partial and in-frame only. Of about 1.1 million clones listed, 78% are singletons.

This clonotype originated in a man aged 18-30 years in good health. Some clones in this sample may be carry-over from other donors' samples. The chain carries TRBV30 and TRBJ2-1; a weak D match, TRBD2 (6 bases). The specimen was memory CD4+ T cells from PBMCs. The subset here: CD45RA-negative fraction. The CDR3 DNA sequence: TGTGCCTGCCCCCTCGTGCGGGACCTACAAAATGAGCAGTTCTTC. Translated, it gives CACPLVRDLQNEQFF.